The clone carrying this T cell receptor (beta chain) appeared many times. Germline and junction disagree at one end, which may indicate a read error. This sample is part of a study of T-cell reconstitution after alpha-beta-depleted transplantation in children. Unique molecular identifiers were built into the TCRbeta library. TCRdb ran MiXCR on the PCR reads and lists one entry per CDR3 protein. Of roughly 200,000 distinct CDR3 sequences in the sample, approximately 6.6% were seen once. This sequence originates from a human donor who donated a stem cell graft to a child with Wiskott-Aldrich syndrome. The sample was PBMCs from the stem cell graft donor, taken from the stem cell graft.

This CDR3 reads CASSYGWDSLLF. The CDR3 nucleotides read TGTGCCAGCAGTTACGGTTGGGACAGTCTTCTCTTC. The rearrangement joins TRBV6-2 or TRBV6-3 to TRBJ2-5; 7 nucleotides match TRBD1. From germline, CDR1 is MNHEY and CDR2 SVGEGT. CDR3 length equals 12 residues.